These 24 T cell receptor beta chains were sequenced from one sample in a study of identical twins. TCRdb recomputed calls from the 5' RACE reads with MiXCR, one row per CDR3 protein. This repertoire shows roughly 630,000 distinct CDR3 sequences, about 7.1% found once; its top ten account for roughly 1.6%. These records were also assigned to another study, of yellow fever vaccine responses in identical twins.

Specimen: PBMCs. These receptors all stem from a woman younger than 35 in good health.

This chain links TRBV12-3 or TRBV12-4 with TRBJ1-1; D gene ambiguous. The CDR3 has 12 amino acids. Trimming shortened V by 8 bases and J by 8 bases, and 15 bases separated the two germline ends. CDR3 loop: CASGSGGPEAFF. In nucleotides, the CDR3 is TGTGCCAGCGGATCCGGAGGGCCCGAAGCTTTCTTT.

This clonotype was picked up a small number of times. The rearrangement uses TRBV20-1 and TRBJ2-1; TRBD2 matches 8 bases. The CDR3 runs to 14 residues. Germline-derived CDR1 and CDR2 are DFQATT and SNEGSKA (reference sequence). CDR3 nucleotides: TGCACCACTACGGCGGGAGGCTCCTACAATGAGCAGTTCTTC. It yields the protein CTTTAGGSYNEQFF.

Ten or more counts support this clonotype. V is TRBV20-1 and J is TRBJ1-5; 9 nucleotides agree with TRBD1. V trimming: 5 bases; J trimming: 2 bases; junction bases outside the gene matches: 1. Germline V gene data show CDR1 as DFQATT and CDR2 as SNEGSKA (reference sequence). CDR3 length: 13 amino acids. CDR3 nucleotide sequence: TGCAGTGCTGGGGACAGGGGCAATCAGCCCCAGCATTTT. This translates into CSAGDRGNQPQHF.

V is TRBV24-1 and J is TRBJ2-5; TRBD1 matches 9 bases. This CDR3 region has 14 residues. The junction had 4 bases not matched to a gene; V was cut back by 4 bases and J by 5 bases. CDR1 is KGHDR and CDR2 is SFDVKD in the germline V gene. CDR3 loop: CATSDQTGGETQYF. CDR3 bases: TGTGCCACCAGTGACCAGACAGGGGGGGAGACCCAGTACTTC.

This clonotype was counted only a few times. The chain combines TRBV29-1 with TRBJ2-1; a weak D match, TRBD2 (6 bases). This CDR3 region has 15 residues. Per germline, CDR1 SQVTM and CDR2 ANQGSEA. Trimming removed 4 bases from V and 5 bases from J, with 18 bases in between. The CDR3 spells CSVVPGLLGDNEQFF. The CDR3 bases are TGCAGCGTTGTCCCAGGACTATTGGGGGACAATGAGCAGTTCTTC.

The sample holds many counts of this clonotype. V usage is TRBV12-3 or TRBV12-4 and J usage is TRBJ2-2; TRBD1 matches at 7 bases. V trimming: 4 bases; J trimming: 5 bases; junction bases outside the gene matches: 10. CDR3 length: 16 amino acids. The CDR3, as DNA: TGTGCCAGCAGTTCTCCACAGGGGCCGGGGACCGGGGAGCTGTTTTTT. As protein: CASSSPQGPGTGELFF.

This clonotype was recorded many times. The CDR3 sequence: CATSGQSLTDTQYF. CDR3 coding DNA: TGTGCCACCAGTGGACAGTCCTTGACAGATACGCAGTATTTT. The chain has TRBV24-1 and TRBJ2-3; maybe TRBD1 (5 bases). With 5 bases removed from V and 3 bases from J, the gap between germline ends came to 11 bases. CDR1 is KGHDR and CDR2 is SFDVKD in the germline V gene. The CDR3 runs 14 residues.

CDR3 coding DNA: TGCAGTGCCCCCGGGACAGGGGTTTCAGATACGCAGTATTTT. Translating it yields CSAPGTGVSDTQYF. V gene TRBV20-1 combines with J gene TRBJ2-3, with 10 nucleotides matching TRBD1. After removal of 6 bases from V and 4 bases from J, the junction contained 7 bases not matched to a gene. Per germline, CDR1 DFQATT and CDR2 SNEGSKA (reference sequence). The CDR3 loop spans 14 amino acids.

This clonotype was seen many times. The chain combines TRBV5-1 with TRBJ1-1; TRBD1 matches at 8 bases. From germline, CDR1 is SGHRS and CDR2 YFSETQ. Germline trimming cut 4 bases from V and 6 bases from J; bases unmatched to any gene: 8. The CDR3 runs 14 residues. This CDR3 reads CASSPRGDRPEAFF. The CDR3 nucleotides are TGCGCCAGCAGCCCAAGGGGGGACAGGCCTGAAGCTTTCTTT.

This clonotype has a count of ten or more. The rearrangement joins TRBV24-1 to TRBJ2-1, with a tentative D call TRBD1 (6 bases). This CDR3 is 15 amino acids long. CDR1 is KGHDR, CDR2 SFDVKD, per germline. V lost 3 bases and J lost 8, with 16 bases in between. CDR3 in DNA: TGTGCCACCAGTGATCAAAAACTAGGGGGAGATGAGCAGTTCTTC. Residues: CATSDQKLGGDEQFF.

This sequence joins TRBV10-2 and TRBJ1-6, with 8 bases aligning to TRBD1. Trimming removed 4 bases from V and 14 bases from J; junction bases left unmatched: 4. The CDR3 loop spans 12 amino acids. Germline CDR1 is WSHSY and CDR2 is SAAADI. For the CDR3, the DNA is TGCGCCAGCAGTGGACAGGGGTCAACCCTCCACTTT. As protein: CASSGQGSTLHF.

The chain is built from TRBV20-1 and TRBJ1-2; 7 nucleotides agree with TRBD1. This CDR3 has 15 amino acids. Germline V gene sequence: CDR1 DFQATT, CDR2 SNEGSKA (reference sequence). After removal of 0 bases from V and 7 bases from J, the junction contained 11 bases not matched to a gene. CDR3 DNA sequence: TGCAGTGCTAGAGATCAGGGACAGCTGGTTGCTGGCTACACCTTC. Residues: CSARDQGQLVAGYTF.

The chain combines TRBV28 with TRBJ2-7, with 10 bases fitting TRBD2. V dropped 4 bases and J dropped 4; count of bases not matched to a gene: 7. Germline-derived CDR1 and CDR2 are MDHEN and SYDVKM. This CDR3 has 15 residues. CDR3 protein: CASSSSSGSGYEQYF. In DNA form, the CDR3 reads TGTGCCAGCAGTTCTTCTAGCGGGAGCGGGTACGAGCAGTACTTC. The whole variable domain, remainder taken from reference TRBV28 and TRBJ2-7, is DVKVTQSSRYLVKRTGEKVFLECVQDMDHENMFWYRQDPGLGLRLIYFSYDVKMKEKGDIPEGYSVSREKKERFSLILESASTNQTSMYLCASSSSSGSGYEQYFGPGTRLTVT.

This clonotype was seen at least ten times. The chain is built from TRBV24-1 and TRBJ2-1, with 7 bases aligning to TRBD1. Per the germline V gene, CDR1 is KGHDR and CDR2 is SFDVKD. J gave up 2 bases and V 2 bases, and 2 bases lay outside the gene matches. This CDR3 is built from 15 residues. CDR3 residues: CATSDYRGPYNEQFF. The CDR3 DNA sequence: TGTGCCACCAGTGATTACAGGGGACCCTACAATGAGCAGTTCTTC.

The V gene is TRBV20-1, the J gene TRBJ2-1, with TRBD2 matching 8 bases. Germline CDR1 is DFQATT and CDR2 is SNEGSKA (reference sequence). CDR3 length: 15 residues. V gave up 4 bases and J gave up 0 bases; unmatched junction bases: 5. CDR3 amino acids: CSANLAGSSYNEQFF. The CDR3 bases are TGCAGTGCTAATTTAGCGGGAAGCTCCTACAATGAGCAGTTCTTC.

There are a few counts of this clonotype. The chain is built from TRBV2 and TRBJ2-2; the D gene could be TRBD1 or TRBD2 (5 bases each). The CDR3 spans 14 residues. With 8 bases removed from V and 4 bases from J, the gap between germline ends came to 14 bases. Germline loops: CDR1 SNHLY, CDR2 FYNNEI. CDR3 nucleotide sequence: TGTGCCAGCGAGGGACCAGGCGGCACCGGGGAGCTGTTTTTT. It specifies CASEGPGGTGELFF.

There are many counts of this clonotype. This chain uses TRBV4-1 with TRBJ2-1; 7 nucleotides line up with TRBD2. Per the germline V gene, CDR1 is MGHRA and CDR2 is YSYEKL. Trimming at V came to 1 base and at J to 0 bases, leaving 3 bases not matched to a gene. This CDR3 is built from 16 residues. CDR3 bases: TGCGCCAGCAGCCAAGGGTCGGGGGGCTCCTACAATGAGCAGTTCTTC. It encodes CASSQGSGGSYNEQFF.

With respect to this clonotype: A read error may explain this, as a much larger clone is one base away. The chain has TRBV7-9 and TRBJ2-7, with D possibly matching TRBD2 (5 bases). This CDR3 comprises 15 residues. Germline V gene lookup returns CDR1 SEHNR and CDR2 FQNEAQ (reference sequence). The CDR3 region has the DNA TGTGCCAGCAGCTTAACTAGAGGGCCCCGCTACGAGCAGCACTTC. It specifies CASSLTRGPRYEQHF.

This clonotype was seen only a few times. This rearrangement joins TRBV20-1 to TRBJ2-3; tentative D call: TRBD2 (5 bases). Germline CDR1 DFQATT, CDR2 SNEGSKA (reference sequence). This CDR3 is built from 12 residues. Trimming left V 0 bases short and J 7 bases short, with 8 bases between. The CDR3 spells CSARDGGNTQYF. The DNA for the CDR3 is TGCAGTGCTAGAGATGGAGGAAATACGCAGTATTTT.

This clonotype was observed a few times. This chain uses TRBV11-2 with TRBJ2-5, with 9 bases matching TRBD1. The junction had 10 bases not matched to a gene; V was cut back by 0 bases and J by 5 bases. Germline V gene data show CDR1 as SGHAT and CDR2 as FQNNGV. The CDR3 totals 17 residues. For the CDR3, the DNA is TGTGCCAGCAGCTTAGAGCCCCAGGGACAGGGTCGGGAGACCCAGTACTTC. It is translated as CASSLEPQGQGRETQYF.

The J gene is TRBJ2-5, the V gene TRBV5-1; TRBD2 matches 7 bases. After removal of 4 bases from V and 7 bases from J, the junction contained 10 bases not matched to a gene. Germline CDR1 reads SGHRS; CDR2 reads YFSETQ. The CDR3 has 14 amino acids. The CDR3 nucleotides are TGCGCCAGCAGCCCTCATGGCAGGGAGGGGACCCAGTACTTC. Protein sequence: CASSPHGREGTQYF. Full variable domain (remainder filled in from reference TRBV5-1 and TRBJ2-5): KAGVTQTPRYLIKTRGQQVTLSCSPISGHRSVSWYQQTPGQGLQFLFEYFSETQRNKGNFPGRFSGRQFSNSRSEMNVSTLELGDSALYLCASSPHGREGTQYFGPGTRLLVL.

This clonotype was counted between two and nine times. The chain combines TRBV29-1 with TRBJ1-1; D remains unclear. Looked up from germline, CDR1 is SQVTM and CDR2 is ANQGSEA. V lost 0 bases to trimming and J lost 11 bases, with 13 bases between them. The CDR3 runs to 12 residues. CDR3 residues: CSVEDLGPGAFF. In nucleotides, the CDR3 is TGCAGCGTTGAAGATTTAGGCCCTGGGGCTTTCTTT.

This clonotype was detected only a few times. The chain has TRBV7-8 and TRBJ2-3, with D perhaps TRBD1 or TRBD2 (6 bases each). The CDR3 is 17 residues long. Trimming stripped 1 base from V and 1 base from J, with 15 bases between. Looked up from germline, CDR1 is SGHVS and CDR2 is FQNEAQ. CDR3: CASSLGGGPVRTDTQYF. Here the CDR3 DNA reads TGTGCCAGCAGCTTAGGAGGGGGGCCCGTTCGCACAGATACGCAGTATTTT.

This clonotype was seen repeatedly, ten times or more. The chain links TRBV4-1 to TRBJ1-4; TRBD1 matches at 9 bases. Germline-derived CDR1 and CDR2 are MGHRA and YSYEKL. Losses at the gene ends were 5 bases for V and 6 bases for J; bases not matched to a gene: 1. CDR3 length: 13 residues. CDR3 loop: CASSRTGDEKLFF. Written as DNA, the CDR3 is TGCGCCAGCAGCAGGACAGGGGATGAAAAACTGTTTTTT.